The rows below give T cell receptor beta chains drawn from one sample of a study of shared clonotypes between healthy human individuals. Profiled with immunoSEQ multiplex PCR; TCRdb holds only in-frame clones, not every one. The table records millions of clones, approximately 95% of them present only once. The sequencing input was naive CD4+ T cells from PBMCs. The source of these receptors is a man aged 18 to 30 in good health. Some clones in this sample may be carry-over from other donors' samples. CDR3s include the opening cysteine and the closing phenylalanine or tryptophan. D genes are given only for firm matches.

v_gene,j_gene,d_gene,CDR3nt,CDR3aa
TRBV6-6,TRBJ2-7,TRBD2,TGTGCCAGCAGTTACTCGATAGCGGGAGTAGGTTACGAGCAGTACTTC,CASSYSIAGVGYEQYF
TRBV15,TRBJ2-5,-,TGTGCCACCAGCAGAGCAAGCAGGGTATTGCTAGGGGAGACCCAGTACTTC,CATSRASRVLLGETQYF
TRBV5-1,TRBJ2-7,TRBD1,TGCGCCAGCCGCCGAGGACAGGACTCCTACGAGCAGTACTTC,CASRRGQDSYEQYF
TRBV7-2,TRBJ1-2,-,TGTGCCAGCAGCTTAGGTCCAGGGAACTATGGCTACACCTTC,CASSLGPGNYGYTF
TRBV28,TRBJ2-7,-,TGTGCCAGCAGTTTAGGGGTCTACGAGCAGTACTTC,CASSLGVYEQYF
TRBV12-5,TRBJ2-3,TRBD2,TGTGCTAGTGGTTCTGGACTAGCGGGATTAGATACGCAGTATTTT,CASGSGLAGLDTQYF
TRBV7-6,TRBJ2-7,-,TGTGCCAGCAGCTTAGCGGGAGCGGTGTACGAGCAGTACTTC,CASSLAGAVYEQYF
TRBV5-1,TRBJ2-2,TRBD2,TGCGCCAGCAGCCCATTGACTAGCGCGAACACCGGGGAGCTGTTTTTT,CASSPLTSANTGELFF
TRBV7-6,TRBJ2-1,TRBD2,TGTGCCAGCAGCCGGGGACTAGGACGCTCCAATGAGCAGTTCTTC,CASSRGLGRSNEQFF
TRBV27,TRBJ1-4,-,TGTGCCAGCAGTCCCCACGTGGGGTCAAATGAAAAACTGTTTTTT,CASSPHVGSNEKLFF